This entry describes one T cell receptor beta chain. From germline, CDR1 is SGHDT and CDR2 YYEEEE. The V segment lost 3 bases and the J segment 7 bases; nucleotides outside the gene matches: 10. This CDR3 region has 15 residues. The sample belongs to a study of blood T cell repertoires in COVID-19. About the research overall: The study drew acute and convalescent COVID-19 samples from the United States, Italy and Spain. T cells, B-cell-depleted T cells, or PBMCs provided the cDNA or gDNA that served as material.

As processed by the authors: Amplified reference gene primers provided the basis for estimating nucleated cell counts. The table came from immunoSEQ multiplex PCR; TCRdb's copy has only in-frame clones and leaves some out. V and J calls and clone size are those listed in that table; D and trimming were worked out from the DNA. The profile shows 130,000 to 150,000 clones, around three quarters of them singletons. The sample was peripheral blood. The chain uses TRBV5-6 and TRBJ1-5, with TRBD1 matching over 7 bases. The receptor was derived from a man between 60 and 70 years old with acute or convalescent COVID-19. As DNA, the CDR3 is TGTGCCAGCAGCTGGGGGGCAGGGGGTGTCCAGCCCCAGCATTTT. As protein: CASSWGAGGVQPQHF.